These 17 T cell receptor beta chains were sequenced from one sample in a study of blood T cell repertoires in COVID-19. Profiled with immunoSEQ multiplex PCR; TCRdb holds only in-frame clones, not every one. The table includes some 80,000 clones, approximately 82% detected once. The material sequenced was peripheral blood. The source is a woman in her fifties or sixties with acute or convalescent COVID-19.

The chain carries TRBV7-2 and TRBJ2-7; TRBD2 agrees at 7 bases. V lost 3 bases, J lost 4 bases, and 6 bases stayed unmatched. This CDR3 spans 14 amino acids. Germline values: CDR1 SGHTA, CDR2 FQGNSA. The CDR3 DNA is TGTGCCAGCAGCTTCTTCACGGGGGGATACGAGCAGTACTTC. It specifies CASSFFTGGYEQYF.

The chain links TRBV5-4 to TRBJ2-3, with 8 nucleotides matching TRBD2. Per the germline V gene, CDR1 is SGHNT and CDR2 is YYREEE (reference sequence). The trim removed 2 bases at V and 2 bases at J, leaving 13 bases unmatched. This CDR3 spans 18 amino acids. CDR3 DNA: TGTGCCAGCAGCTTTGGCGGGAGGCGCCCGAAGTCCACAGATACGCAGTATTTT. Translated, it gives CASSFGGRRPKSTDTQYF.

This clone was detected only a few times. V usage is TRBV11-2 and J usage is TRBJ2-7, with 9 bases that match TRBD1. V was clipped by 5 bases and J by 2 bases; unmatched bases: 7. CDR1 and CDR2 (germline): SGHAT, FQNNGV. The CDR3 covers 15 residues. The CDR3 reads CASSHRDRVTYEQYF. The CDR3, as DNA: TGTGCCAGCAGCCACCGGGACAGGGTCACCTACGAGCAGTACTTC.

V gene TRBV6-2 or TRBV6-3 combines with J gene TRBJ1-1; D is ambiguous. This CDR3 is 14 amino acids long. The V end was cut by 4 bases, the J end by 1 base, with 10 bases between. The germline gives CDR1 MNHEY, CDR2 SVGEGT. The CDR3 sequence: CASSSPRRNTEAFF. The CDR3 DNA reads TGTGCCAGCAGTTCCCCCAGAAGGAACACTGAAGCTTTCTTT.

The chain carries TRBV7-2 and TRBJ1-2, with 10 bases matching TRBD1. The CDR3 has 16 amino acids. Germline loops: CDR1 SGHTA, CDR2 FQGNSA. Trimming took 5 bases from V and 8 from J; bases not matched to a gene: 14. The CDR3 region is CASSLGQGFSQGGYTF. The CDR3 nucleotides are TGTGCCAGCAGCCTGGGACAGGGGTTCTCACAAGGGGGCTACACCTTC.

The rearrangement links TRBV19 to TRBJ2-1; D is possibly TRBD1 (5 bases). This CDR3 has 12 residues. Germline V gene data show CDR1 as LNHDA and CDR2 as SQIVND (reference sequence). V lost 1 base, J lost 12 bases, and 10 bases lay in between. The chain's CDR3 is CASSIGGSGQFF. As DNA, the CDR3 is TGTGCCAGTAGTATAGGGGGCTCCGGGCAGTTCTTC.

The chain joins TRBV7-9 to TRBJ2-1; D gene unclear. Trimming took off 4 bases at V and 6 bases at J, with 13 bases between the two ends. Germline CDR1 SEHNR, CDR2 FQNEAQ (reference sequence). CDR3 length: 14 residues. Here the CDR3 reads CASSSEILPNEQFF. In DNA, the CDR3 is TGTGCCAGCAGCTCCGAGATCCTTCCCAATGAGCAGTTCTTC. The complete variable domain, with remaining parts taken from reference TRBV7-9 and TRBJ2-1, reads DTGVSQNPRHKITKRGQNVTFRCDPISEHNRLYWYRQTLGQGPEFLTYFQNEAQLEKSRLLSDRFSAERPKGSFSTLEIQRTEQGDSAMYLCASSSEILPNEQFFGPGTRLTVL.

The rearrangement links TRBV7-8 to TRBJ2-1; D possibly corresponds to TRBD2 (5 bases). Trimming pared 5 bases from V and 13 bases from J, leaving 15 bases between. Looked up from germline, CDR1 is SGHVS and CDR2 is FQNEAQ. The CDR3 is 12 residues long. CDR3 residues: CASSQPGNRQFF. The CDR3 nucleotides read TGTGCCAGCAGCCAACCGGGAAATCGACAGTTCTTC.

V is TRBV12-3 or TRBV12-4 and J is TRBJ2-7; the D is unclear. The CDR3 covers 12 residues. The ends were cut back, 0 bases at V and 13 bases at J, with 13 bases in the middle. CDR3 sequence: CASSLASQAVYF. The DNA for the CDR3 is TGTGCCAGCAGTTTAGCGAGCCAGGCCGTCTACTTC.

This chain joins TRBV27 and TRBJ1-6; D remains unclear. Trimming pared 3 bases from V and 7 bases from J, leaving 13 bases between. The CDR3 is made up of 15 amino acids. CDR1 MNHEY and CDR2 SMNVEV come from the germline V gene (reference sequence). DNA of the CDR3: TGTGCCAGCAGTTTCCTACCTATATCGAATTCACCCCTCCACTTT. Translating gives CASSFLPISNSPLHF.

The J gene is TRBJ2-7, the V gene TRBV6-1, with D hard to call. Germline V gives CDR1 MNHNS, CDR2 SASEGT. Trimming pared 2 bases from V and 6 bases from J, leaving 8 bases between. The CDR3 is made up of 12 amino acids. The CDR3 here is CASSEIALEQYF. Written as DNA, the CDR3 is TGTGCCAGCAGTGAAATAGCACTCGAGCAGTACTTC.

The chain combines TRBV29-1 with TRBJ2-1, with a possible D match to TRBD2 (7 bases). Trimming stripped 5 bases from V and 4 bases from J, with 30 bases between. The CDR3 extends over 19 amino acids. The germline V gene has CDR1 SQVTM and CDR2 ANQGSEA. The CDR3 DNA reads TGCAGCGTTCTACTCCCAGGGGTGTCCACCGGGAGGAAGTACAATGAGCAGTTCTTC. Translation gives CSVLLPGVSTGRKYNEQFF.

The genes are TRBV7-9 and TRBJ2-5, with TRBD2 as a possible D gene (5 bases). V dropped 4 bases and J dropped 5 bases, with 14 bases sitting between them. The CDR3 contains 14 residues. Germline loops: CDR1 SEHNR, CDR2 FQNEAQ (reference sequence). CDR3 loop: CASSSSSRRETQYF. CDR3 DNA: TGTGCCAGCAGCTCCTCTTCGAGGAGGGAGACCCAGTACTTC.

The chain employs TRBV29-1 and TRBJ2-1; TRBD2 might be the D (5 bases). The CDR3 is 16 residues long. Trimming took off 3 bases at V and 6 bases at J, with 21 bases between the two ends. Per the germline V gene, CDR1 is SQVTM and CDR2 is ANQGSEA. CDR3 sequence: CSVDGGRGSFRNEQFF. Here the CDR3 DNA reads TGCAGCGTTGATGGAGGTAGAGGGAGTTTTCGCAATGAGCAGTTCTTC.

The CDR3 loop reads CASSPRPWGGRETQYF. The CDR3 DNA sequence: TGTGCCAGCAGCCCCCGTCCTTGGGGAGGGCGAGAGACCCAGTACTTC. J is TRBJ2-5 and V is TRBV3-1 (or the pseudogene TRBV3-2), with 7 positions matching TRBD2. V shed 4 bases, J shed 4 bases, and the junction held 12 bases outside the gene matches. In germline, CDR1 is LGHDT, CDR2 YNNKEL (reference sequence). The length of the CDR3 is 16 residues.

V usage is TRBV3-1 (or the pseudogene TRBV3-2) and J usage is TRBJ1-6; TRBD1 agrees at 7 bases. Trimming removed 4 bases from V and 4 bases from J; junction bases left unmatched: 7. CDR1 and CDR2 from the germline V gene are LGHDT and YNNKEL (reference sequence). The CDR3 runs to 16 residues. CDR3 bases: TGTGCCAGCAGCCGAGACACAGGGGCATATAATTCACCCCTCCACTTT. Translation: CASSRDTGAYNSPLHF.

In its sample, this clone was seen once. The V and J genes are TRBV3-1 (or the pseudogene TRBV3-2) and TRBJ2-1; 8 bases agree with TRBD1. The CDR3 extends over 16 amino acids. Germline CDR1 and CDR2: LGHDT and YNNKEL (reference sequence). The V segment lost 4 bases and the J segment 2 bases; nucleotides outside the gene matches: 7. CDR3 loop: CASSRARGRAYNEQFF. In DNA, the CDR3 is TGTGCCAGCAGCCGGGCCAGGGGGCGGGCCTACAATGAGCAGTTCTTC.